The 27 T cell receptor beta chains below all came from one sample that was sequenced in a study of PD-1 blockade in classical Hodgkin lymphoma. TCRdb's copy holds only in-frame clones and misses some; the assay was immunoSEQ multiplex PCR. The sample lists roughly 96,000 clones; around 93% were seen once. Documented time point: cycle 4 day 1 (C4D1), after 5 to 7 weeks of nivolumab. Every one of the patients relapsed after autologous stem cell transplantation (brentuximab vedotin exposure was variable). Sequencing was performed on peripheral blood mononuclear cells (PBMCs), taken before the fourth cycle of nivolumab. These receptors came from a human donor with classical Hodgkin lymphoma.

The chain uses TRBV18 and TRBJ1-1; 7 positions agree with TRBD1. The CDR3 has 15 amino acids. Trimming took 9 bases from V and 1 from J; bases not matched to a gene: 11. Per germline, CDR1 KGHSH and CDR2 LQKENI. Here the CDR3 DNA reads TGTGCCAGGCCGGGGGAGACAGGGCCGAACACTGAAGCTTTCTTT. It translates to CARPGETGPNTEAFF.

This chain connects TRBV29-1 to TRBJ1-2; a weak D match, TRBD1 (5 bases). With 4 bases removed from V and 5 bases from J, the gap between germline ends came to 14 bases. CDR1 and CDR2 from the germline V gene are SQVTM and ANQGSEA. This CDR3 has 13 amino acids. The CDR3 sequence is CSVVGREIYGYTF. The CDR3 nucleotides read TGCAGCGTTGTTGGCAGGGAAATTTATGGCTACACCTTC.

The chain recombines TRBV5-1 with TRBJ1-1, with a weak D call TRBD1 (6 bases). Per germline, CDR1 SGHRS and CDR2 YFSETQ. Trimming took off 0 bases at V and 1 base at J, with 10 bases between the two ends. The CDR3 runs 15 residues. CDR3 protein: CASSLVGGGNTEAFF. As DNA, the CDR3 is TGCGCCAGCAGCTTGGTAGGGGGAGGGAACACTGAAGCTTTCTTT.

The chain uses TRBV19 and TRBJ2-2; D possibly matches TRBD1 or TRBD2 (5 bases each). V was cut by 10 bases and J by 0 bases, with 21 bases left in between. Germline V gene sequence: CDR1 LNHDA, CDR2 SQIVND (reference sequence). This CDR3 has 17 amino acids. CDR3 in amino acids: CATSPVRAGTNTGELFF. DNA for the CDR3: TGTGCCACTAGCCCCGTCCGGGCAGGGACGAACACCGGGGAGCTGTTTTTT.

V usage is TRBV7-2 and J usage is TRBJ2-3, with TRBD2 as a possible D gene (6 bases). The V gene lost 1 base and the J gene lost 3 bases, with 20 bases spanning the gap. Germline V gene sequence: CDR1 SGHTA, CDR2 FQGNSA. The CDR3 has 18 residues. CDR3 coding DNA: TGTGCCAGCAGCTTAGTGGGCCTTCGGCGGGGCGGGACAGATACGCAGTATTTT. Protein product: CASSLVGLRRGGTDTQYF.

This chain links TRBV27 with TRBJ1-2, with D unresolved. Germline V gene lookup returns CDR1 MNHEY and CDR2 SMNVEV (reference sequence). The CDR3 runs to 14 residues. V was trimmed by 0 bases and J by 7 bases, leaving 12 bases between them. In DNA form, the CDR3 reads TGTGCCAGCAGTTTATCGTCCGCCCTCGGTGGCTACACCTTC. Translated, it gives CASSLSSALGGYTF.

The CDR3 sequence is CASIALGSYNEQFF. The CDR3 DNA reads TGTGCCAGCATTGCTCTAGGCTCCTACAATGAGCAGTTCTTC. The chain carries TRBV28 and TRBJ2-1, with D uncertain. Germline CDR1 is MDHEN and CDR2 is SYDVKM. The V gene lost 7 bases and the J gene lost 0 bases, with 10 bases spanning the gap. The CDR3 is made up of 14 amino acids.

This clone was seen once. The V and J genes are TRBV28 and TRBJ2-7; 7 bases are a match to TRBD2. This CDR3 has 12 residues. In germline, CDR1 is MDHEN, CDR2 SYDVKM. With 7 bases clipped from V and 2 bases from J, the junction kept 2 bases outside the gene matches. CDR3 loop: CASTSGTYEQYF. DNA for the CDR3: TGTGCCAGCACAAGCGGGACCTACGAGCAGTACTTC.

The gene calls are TRBV6-6 and TRBJ1-2, with D uncertain. V was pared by 2 bases and J by 4 bases, with 11 bases between. CDR1 is MNHNY and CDR2 is SVGAGI in the germline V gene (reference sequence). This CDR3 has 14 residues. The CDR3, as DNA: TGTGCCAGCAGTTACGTCGATGGTAGCTATGGCTACACCTTC. The encoded protein is CASSYVDGSYGYTF.

V and J are TRBV29-1 and TRBJ1-1, with a weak D call TRBD1 (5 bases). Germline V gives CDR1 SQVTM, CDR2 ANQGSEA. The CDR3 consists of 14 residues. Trimming pared 7 bases from V and 7 bases from J, leaving 22 bases between. The CDR3 DNA reads TGCAGCGCCGAACGGGACGGAGGATCGAATGAAGCTTTCTTT. It encodes CSAERDGGSNEAFF. Drawing the rest from reference TRBV29-1 and TRBJ1-1, the complete variable domain is SAVISQKPSRDICQRGTSLTIQCQVDSQVTMMFWYRQQPGQSLTLIATANQGSEATYESGFVIDKFPISRPNLTFSTLTVSNMSPEDSSIYLCSAERDGGSNEAFFGQGTRLTVV.

V is TRBV7-9 and J is TRBJ1-1; D possibly corresponds to TRBD1 (5 bases). The CDR3 consists of 15 residues. Deletions cut 2 bases from V and 5 bases from J, with 15 bases between. Germline V lookup: CDR1 SEHNR, CDR2 FQNEAQ (reference sequence). The CDR3 loop reads CASSLREGRGTEAFF. Written as DNA, the CDR3 is TGTGCCAGCAGCTTACGCGAGGGTAGGGGTACTGAAGCTTTCTTT.

This chain links TRBV6-5 with TRBJ1-1, with D possibly matching TRBD1 (6 bases). Germline V gene lookup returns CDR1 MNHEY and CDR2 SVGAGI. The CDR3 consists of 15 residues. The V end was cut by 7 bases, the J end by 3 bases, with 18 bases between. DNA of the CDR3: TGTGCCAGCATACAGCTCGGGGGGCGCGACACTGAAGCTTTCTTT. It specifies CASIQLGGRDTEAFF.

Written as DNA, the CDR3 is TGTGCCAGTAGTAGGATCGGACAGGGGGGCCGTTCCGCTGGAAACACCATATATTTT. It is translated as CASSRIGQGGRSAGNTIYF. V and J are TRBV19 and TRBJ1-3; the match to TRBD1 covers 10 bases. Trimming took 4 bases from V and 2 from J; bases not matched to a gene: 14. This CDR3 contains 19 residues. Germline lookup yields CDR1 LNHDA and CDR2 SQIVND (reference sequence).

The chain has TRBV19 and TRBJ2-7; D remains ambiguous. The CDR3 runs 16 residues. V was cut by 6 bases and J by 0 bases, with 18 bases left in between. Per the germline V gene, CDR1 is LNHDA and CDR2 is SQIVND (reference sequence). CDR3 sequence: CASSRPGAGSSYEQYF. As DNA, the CDR3 is TGTGCCAGTAGCAGACCTGGAGCCGGTAGCTCCTACGAGCAGTACTTC.

The chain is built from TRBV5-1 and TRBJ1-2; possibly TRBD1 for D (5 bases). The CDR3 totals 14 residues. V lost 1 base, J lost 4 bases, and 11 bases lay in between. The germline CDR1 and CDR2 sequences are SGHRS and YFSETQ. In DNA, the CDR3 is TGCGCCAGCAGCTTGTCCGACAGCCCCTATGGCTACACCTTC. As protein: CASSLSDSPYGYTF.

The V and J genes are TRBV29-1 and TRBJ2-1; a possible D gene is TRBD2 (6 bases). The CDR3 loop spans 14 amino acids. The V gene lost 4 bases and the J gene lost 0 bases, with 10 bases spanning the gap. Germline assignment: CDR1 SQVTM and CDR2 ANQGSEA. CDR3 amino acids: CSVGFGSSYNEQFF. Here the CDR3 DNA reads TGCAGCGTTGGCTTCGGGAGCTCCTACAATGAGCAGTTCTTC.

The V gene is TRBV5-1, the J gene TRBJ2-5; D tentatively reads TRBD1 or TRBD2 (5 bases each). The CDR3 is 14 amino acids. The germline CDR1 and CDR2 sequences are SGHRS and YFSETQ. Trimming took off 6 bases at V and 5 bases at J, with 17 bases between the two ends. DNA for the CDR3: TGCGCCAGCAAACCTCTCCTAGAGGGGGAGACCCAGTACTTC. Its protein is CASKPLLEGETQYF.

This rearrangement joins TRBV29-1 to TRBJ2-3; D uncertain. CDR1 is SQVTM, CDR2 ANQGSEA, per germline. The CDR3 consists of 13 residues. V was pared by 5 bases and J by 6 bases, with 15 bases between. CDR3 nucleotides: TGCAGCGTTCGGTGGGCCCCGGAGGATACGCAGTATTTT. Residues: CSVRWAPEDTQYF.

The rearrangement uses TRBV11-2 and TRBJ2-1; 10 bases fit TRBD2. Germline V lookup: CDR1 SGHAT, CDR2 FQNNGV. V lost 1 base to trimming and J lost 9 bases; unmatched junction nucleotides: 6. This CDR3 has 15 amino acids. The CDR3 nucleotides read TGTGCCAGCAGCTTAGGGCTAGCGGGAGACGGTGAGCAGTTCTTC. Its protein is CASSLGLAGDGEQFF.

This clone was recorded once. This chain connects TRBV4-2 to TRBJ2-7; D possibly uses TRBD1 or TRBD2 (5 bases each). Germline assignment: CDR1 LGHNA and CDR2 YNFKEQ. This CDR3 is built from 15 residues. Trimming removed 3 bases from V and 3 bases from J, with 15 bases in between. CDR3 nucleotide sequence: TGTGCCAGCAGCCAGCAGGGACCTCGATACTACGAGCAGTACTTC. It yields the protein CASSQQGPRYYEQYF.

The chain is built from TRBV29-1 and TRBJ2-1; D might be TRBD2 (6 bases). The ends were cut back, 6 bases at V and 8 bases at J, with 17 bases in the middle. Germline-derived CDR1 and CDR2 are SQVTM and ANQGSEA. The length of the CDR3 is 13 residues. Written as DNA, the CDR3 is TGCAGCGTGATAGCCAACGGGAGAGATGAGCAGTTCTTC. Translated, it gives CSVIANGRDEQFF.

The chain has TRBV15 and TRBJ2-1; D not resolved. This CDR3 region has 15 residues. CDR1 is LNHNV and CDR2 is YYDKDF in the germline V gene (reference sequence). V lost 3 bases, J lost 5 bases, and 14 bases lay in between. The CDR3 loop is CATSSRTEVHNEQFF. In nucleotides, the CDR3 is TGTGCCACCAGCAGTCGTACCGAGGTTCACAATGAGCAGTTCTTC.

The CDR3 DNA follows: TGCGCCAGCAGCTTGGACCCATTGGCTGGGCCCCGTCGGGAGACCCAGTACTTC. Translating it yields CASSLDPLAGPRRETQYF. The rearrangement uses TRBV5-1 and TRBJ2-5, with D unresolved. Looked up from germline, CDR1 is SGHRS and CDR2 is YFSETQ. The CDR3 has 18 amino acids. With 0 bases removed from V and 5 bases from J, the gap between germline ends came to 23 bases.

The chain's CDR3 is CASSLGSFSGGVNEQFF. As DNA, the CDR3 is TGCGCCAGCAGCTTGGGAAGTTTTTCGGGCGGCGTGAATGAGCAGTTCTTC. The rearrangement uses TRBV5-1 and TRBJ2-1, with D unclear. Trimming cost V 0 bases and J 7 bases, with 20 bases left between them. CDR1 and CDR2 from the germline V gene are SGHRS and YFSETQ. The CDR3 contains 17 residues.

V is TRBV30 and J is TRBJ2-3, with 8 bases aligning to TRBD1. The V and J ends lost 4 bases and 5 bases, in that order; junction bases with no gene match: 8. This CDR3 contains 14 residues. Germline loops: CDR1 GTSNPN, CDR2 SVGIG (reference sequence). The CDR3 DNA reads TGTGCCTGGAAATTGACAGGGGCCGTAGATACGCAGTATTTT. Translation gives CAWKLTGAVDTQYF.

This sequence joins TRBV5-4 and TRBJ2-5, with 7 bases that match TRBD1. The CDR3 has 16 amino acids. CDR1 and CDR2 (germline): SGHNT, YYREEE (reference sequence). Unmatched junction bases numbered 8, after V lost 1 base and J lost 2 bases. CDR3 nucleotide sequence: TGTGCCAGCAGCTTGACCAGGGGGTGGGGGCAAGAGACCCAGTACTTC. Amino acids: CASSLTRGWGQETQYF.

This chain links TRBV29-1 with TRBJ2-1; D is possibly TRBD2 (6 bases). Trimming removed 8 bases at V and 5 bases at J, with 19 bases between. The CDR3 length is 14 residues. Germline CDR1 and CDR2: SQVTM and ANQGSEA. CDR3 bases: TGCAGCCTTAGTCTGGGGACTCTGAACAATGAGCAGTTCTTC. Residues: CSLSLGTLNNEQFF.